Described below is a single T cell receptor (beta chain) sequence and its context. Its target is unknown. The data belong to a study of cytomegalovirus exposure and HLA in healthy donors. Researchers ran the PCR with 60 Vbeta and 13 Jbeta primers. Clones were read by immunoSEQ multiplex PCR, and TCRdb kept only the in-frame ones, dropping some. This sample yields 100,000 to 150,000 clones, of which 60% to 85% are seen a single time; around 1.8% belongs to the top ten. Trimming left V 5 bases short and J 0 bases short, with 11 bases between. The CDR3 extends over 15 amino acids. CDR1 is SGHTA and CDR2 is FQGNSA in the germline V gene. Study-level points and caveats: In a later analysis, TCR beta V- and J-gene trimming showed a link to a missense DCLRE1C variant. The later analysis indicated that the majority of CMV-associated TCR beta chains appeared HLA-restricted. A prior analysis recorded that most TCR beta V segments were productive about 87% or about 30% of the time.

Sequencing was performed on PBMCs. This receptor was identified in a man aged 50-59 years in good health and CMV-seronegative. This chain uses TRBV7-2 with TRBJ1-3; possible D gene TRBD1, 6 bases. The DNA for the CDR3 is TGTGCCAGCAGCAGCGAAGGGGGCTCTGGAAACACCATATATTTT. It is translated as CASSSEGGSGNTIYF.